The next 18 T cell receptor beta chains were all read from a single sample in a study of shared clonotypes between healthy human individuals. Clones were sequenced by immunoSEQ multiplex PCR, and TCRdb holds only the in-frame ones, with some missing. The table has roughly 1.4 million clones, approximately 98.5% seen once. Sequencing was done on a sample of naive CD4+ T cells sorted from blood. Sample subset: CD45RA+ positively selected. Every receptor here comes from a man aged 25-45 years in good health.

This sequence joins TRBV28 and TRBJ2-1; D uncertain. The germline V gene encodes CDR1 MDHEN and CDR2 SYDVKM. CDR3 length: 15 amino acids. The V and J ends lost 3 bases and 0 bases respectively, with 9 bases between them. The CDR3 loop reads CASSFGLGSYNEQFF. DNA of the CDR3: TGTGCCAGCAGTTTCGGCCTGGGCTCCTACAATGAGCAGTTCTTC. Full variable domain (remainder filled in from reference TRBV28 and TRBJ2-1): DVKVTQSSRYLVKRTGEKVFLECVQDMDHENMFWYRQDPGLGLRLIYFSYDVKMKEKGDIPEGYSVSREKKERFSLILESASTNQTSMYLCASSFGLGSYNEQFFGPGTRLTVL.

The chain links TRBV6-6 to TRBJ1-1, with D possibly matching TRBD1 (5 bases). The ends were cut back, 7 bases at V and 0 bases at J, with 12 bases in the middle. The germline V gene has CDR1 MNHNY and CDR2 SVGAGI (reference sequence). The CDR3 totals 14 residues. CDR3: CASTYRTVNTEAFF. For the CDR3, the DNA is TGTGCCAGCACCTACAGGACCGTGAACACTGAAGCTTTCTTT.

The chain has TRBV5-1 and TRBJ1-2, with 8 nucleotides matching TRBD1. Germline CDR1 reads SGHRS; CDR2 reads YFSETQ. This CDR3 has 14 amino acids. Trimming took 5 bases from V and 1 from J; bases not matched to a gene: 4. The CDR3 DNA is TGCGCCAGCAGTTTGACAGGGGTTAACTATGGCTACACCTTC. Translation gives CASSLTGVNYGYTF. The full variable domain, rest sourced from reference TRBV5-1 and TRBJ1-2, is KAGVTQTPRYLIKTRGQQVTLSCSPISGHRSVSWYQQTPGQGLQFLFEYFSETQRNKGNFPGRFSGRQFSNSRSEMNVSTLELGDSALYLCASSLTGVNYGYTFGSGTRLTVV.

Written as DNA, the CDR3 is TGCGCCAGCAGCTTGATTTCCGGGAGGGGCCGCTCCTACAATGAGCAGTTCTTC. This gives the protein CASSLISGRGRSYNEQFF. This chain connects TRBV5-1 to TRBJ2-1, with 8 bases that match TRBD2. Germline V CDR1 and CDR2: SGHRS, YFSETQ. This CDR3 is built from 18 residues. V lost 1 base to trimming and J lost 0 bases; unmatched junction nucleotides: 9.

On this clone itself: Other nucleotide sequences from this sample produce the same CDR3. V is TRBV14 and J is TRBJ1-5; D unclear. Germline V CDR1 and CDR2: SGHDN, FVKESK. Trimming stripped 1 base from V and 3 bases from J, with 4 bases between. CDR3 length equals 13 residues. CDR3 nucleotide sequence: TGTGCCAGCAGCCAAGGACTCAATCAGCCCCAGCATTTT. It specifies CASSQGLNQPQHF.

The chain combines TRBV5-1 with TRBJ2-5; 9 bases are shared with TRBD2. CDR3 length equals 16 residues. The V segment lost 1 base and the J segment 0 bases; nucleotides outside the gene matches: 4. Germline assignment: CDR1 SGHRS and CDR2 YFSETQ. CDR3 nucleotide sequence: TGCGCCAGCAGCTTGAGGGCGGGAGGGGACCAAGAGACCCAGTACTTC. Protein product: CASSLRAGGDQETQYF. Supplemented by reference TRBV5-1 and TRBJ2-5, the full variable domain reads KAGVTQTPRYLIKTRGQQVTLSCSPISGHRSVSWYQQTPGQGLQFLFEYFSETQRNKGNFPGRFSGRQFSNSRSEMNVSTLELGDSALYLCASSLRAGGDQETQYFGPGTRLLVL.

The V and J genes are TRBV9 and TRBJ2-5; 11 bases agree with TRBD2. The CDR3 sequence is 21 residues long. The germline V gene has CDR1 SGDLS and CDR2 YYNGEE. The ends lost 0 bases at V and 3 bases at J; junction bases unmatched: 19. The CDR3 DNA sequence: TGTGCCAGCAGCGTAGGGAGTCTCGGGCAGGGGGTTAGCGGGAGGGAAGAGACCCAGTACTTC. Its translation: CASSVGSLGQGVSGREETQYF.

This CDR3 reads CASSILAGGSQETQYF. CDR3 in DNA: TGTGCCAGCAGCATTCTAGCGGGAGGGAGCCAAGAGACCCAGTACTTC. J is TRBJ2-5 and V is TRBV11-2, with 12 positions matching TRBD2. Germline loops: CDR1 SGHAT, CDR2 FQNNGV. The CDR3 extends over 16 amino acids. V dropped 5 bases and J dropped 1; count of bases not matched to a gene: 5.

The genes are TRBV7-6 and TRBJ2-7; the match to TRBD1 covers 10 bases. J was trimmed by 1 base and V by 1 base; bases with no gene match: 7. Germline loops: CDR1 SGHVS, CDR2 FNYEAQ. This CDR3 has 17 residues. CDR3 nucleotide sequence: TGTGCCAGCAGCTTAGAGGGAGGGACAGGGGTTTCCTACGAGCAGTACTTC. The encoded protein is CASSLEGGTGVSYEQYF.

DNA for the CDR3: TGTGCCAGCAGACCGAAAACAGGGATCCCCCACTACTTC. Protein product: CASRPKTGIPHYF. The V gene is TRBV7-2, the J gene TRBJ2-7; a possible D gene is TRBD1 (6 bases). The V end lost 6 bases, the J end lost 13 bases, and 22 bases lay between the germline ends. CDR3 length: 13 residues. CDR1 SGHTA and CDR2 FQGNSA come from the germline V gene.

V and J are TRBV5-1 and TRBJ2-7; a possible D gene is TRBD1 (6 bases). CDR3 length: 19 amino acids. The germline V and J ends were trimmed by 0 bases and 0 bases, with 22 bases remaining between them. From germline, CDR1 is SGHRS and CDR2 YFSETQ. CDR3 region: CASSLATSTGSSNSYEQYF. For the CDR3, the DNA is TGCGCCAGCAGCTTGGCGACGAGTACAGGGTCTTCCAACTCCTACGAGCAGTACTTC.

As to this clone: Other DNA sequences in this sample translate to the same CDR3. This chain connects TRBV18 to TRBJ2-3; 10 bases match TRBD1. The CDR3 has 15 amino acids. Germline loops: CDR1 KGHSH, CDR2 LQKENI. V was pared by 1 base and J by 5 bases, with 3 bases of the junction left unmatched. CDR3 bases: TGTGCCAGCTCACCACGACAGGGGGCGGGAGATACGCAGTATTTT. It yields the protein CASSPRQGAGDTQYF.

The chain carries TRBV9 and TRBJ1-5; 7 positions match TRBD1. V lost 4 bases and J lost 5; bases outside the gene matches: 12. In germline, CDR1 is SGDLS, CDR2 YYNGEE. The CDR3 sequence is 16 residues long. In DNA, the CDR3 is TGTGCCAGCAGCCCTGGGACAGCTATGGTCGATCAGCCCCAGCATTTT. Protein: CASSPGTAMVDQPQHF.

The J gene is TRBJ1-5, the V gene TRBV2; tentatively, D is TRBD1 (6 bases). V gave up 6 bases and J gave up 4 bases, with 16 bases separating them. CDR1 is SNHLY and CDR2 is FYNNEI in the germline V gene. CDR3 length: 15 residues. CDR3 amino acids: CASRERYRVNQPQHF. CDR3 bases: TGTGCCAGCAGGGAGAGATACAGGGTAAATCAGCCCCAGCATTTT.

This clone was detected only once. This rearrangement joins TRBV11-2 to TRBJ1-4; D is ambiguous. Germline CDR1 reads SGHAT; CDR2 reads FQNNGV. The CDR3 totals 14 residues. Trimming took 5 bases from V and 8 from J, leaving 15 bases between them. The CDR3 loop reads CASSTSRRGEKLFF. CDR3 bases: TGTGCCAGCAGCACCTCTCGACGTGGGGAAAAACTGTTTTTT.

This chain connects TRBV28 to TRBJ2-1; D is perhaps TRBD1 (6 bases). Looked up from germline, CDR1 is MDHEN and CDR2 is SYDVKM. The V end was cut by 3 bases, the J end by 5 bases, with 14 bases between. The CDR3 is 15 residues long. The chain's CDR3 is CASSFVKQGDNEQFF. DNA for the CDR3: TGTGCCAGCAGTTTCGTGAAACAGGGAGACAATGAGCAGTTCTTC.

A note on this clone: Additional DNA sequences in this sample encode the identical CDR3. V usage is TRBV18 and J usage is TRBJ1-2, with D hard to call. Germline lookup yields CDR1 KGHSH and CDR2 LQKENI. V lost 2 bases and J 6 bases, leaving 10 bases between the germline ends. This CDR3 region has 13 residues. CDR3 DNA: TGTGCCAGCTCACCAGGAGGAGGGAATGGCTACACCTTC. It translates to CASSPGGGNGYTF.

The chain couples TRBV6-6 to TRBJ2-7; the match to TRBD1 covers 11 bases. Germline V gene sequence: CDR1 MNHNY, CDR2 SVGAGI (reference sequence). The CDR3 length is 15 residues. V shed 6 bases, J shed 5 bases, and the junction held 9 bases outside the gene matches. CDR3 residues: CASSRGQGAIDEQYF. The DNA of the CDR3 is TGTGCCAGCAGCCGCGGACAGGGGGCGATCGACGAGCAGTACTTC.